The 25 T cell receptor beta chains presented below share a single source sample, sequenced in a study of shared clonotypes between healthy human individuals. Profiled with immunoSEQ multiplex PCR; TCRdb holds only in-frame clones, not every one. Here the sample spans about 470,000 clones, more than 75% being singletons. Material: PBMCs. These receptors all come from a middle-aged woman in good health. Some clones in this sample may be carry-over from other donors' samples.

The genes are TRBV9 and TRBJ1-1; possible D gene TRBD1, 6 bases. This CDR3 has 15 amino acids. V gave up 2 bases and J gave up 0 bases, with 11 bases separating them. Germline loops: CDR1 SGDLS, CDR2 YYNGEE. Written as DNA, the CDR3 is TGTGCCAGCAGCGTGCTACAGGGACTGAACACTGAAGCTTTCTTT. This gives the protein CASSVLQGLNTEAFF.

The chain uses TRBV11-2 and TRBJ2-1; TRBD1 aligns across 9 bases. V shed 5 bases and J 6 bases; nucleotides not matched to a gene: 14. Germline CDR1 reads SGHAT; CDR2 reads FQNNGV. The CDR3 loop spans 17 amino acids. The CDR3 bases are TGTGCCAGCAGCCGGAAGGAAGGACAGGGGTTGGGCAATGAGCAGTTCTTC. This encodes CASSRKEGQGLGNEQFF.

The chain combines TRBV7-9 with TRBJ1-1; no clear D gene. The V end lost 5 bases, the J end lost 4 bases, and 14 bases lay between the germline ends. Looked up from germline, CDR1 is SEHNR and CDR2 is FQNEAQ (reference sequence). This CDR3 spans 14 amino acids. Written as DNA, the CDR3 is TGTGCCAGCAGCCAACCGCGGGGAGGCACTGAAGCTTTCTTT. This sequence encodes CASSQPRGGTEAFF. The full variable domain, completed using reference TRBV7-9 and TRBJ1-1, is DTGVSQNPRHKITKRGQNVTFRCDPISEHNRLYWYRQTLGQGPEFLTYFQNEAQLEKSRLLSDRFSAERPKGSFSTLEIQRTEQGDSAMYLCASSQPRGGTEAFFGQGTRLTVV.

Here the CDR3 reads CASRSDNQPQHF. The CDR3 nucleotides are TGCGCCAGCAGGTCTGACAATCAGCCCCAGCATTTT. The chain carries TRBV10-2 and TRBJ1-5; no clear D. The CDR3 loop spans 12 amino acids. Trimming removed 6 bases at V and 3 bases at J, with 6 bases between. Germline V gene sequence: CDR1 WSHSY, CDR2 SAAADI.

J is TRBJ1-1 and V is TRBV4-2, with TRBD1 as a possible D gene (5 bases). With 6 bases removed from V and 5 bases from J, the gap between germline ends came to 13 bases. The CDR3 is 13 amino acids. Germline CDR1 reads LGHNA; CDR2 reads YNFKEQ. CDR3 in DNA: TGTGCCAGCAGACCCGCGACAGAGACTGAAGCTTTCTTT. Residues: CASRPATETEAFF.

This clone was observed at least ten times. CDR3 sequence: CASSPQADRAYEQYF. The CDR3 region has the DNA TGTGCCAGCAGCCCGCAAGCCGACAGGGCCTACGAGCAGTACTTC. The chain employs TRBV7-2 and TRBJ2-7; 7 nucleotides agree with TRBD1. Germline V gene lookup returns CDR1 SGHTA and CDR2 FQGNSA. Trimming cost V 5 bases and J 2 bases; bases outside gene matches: 9. The CDR3 consists of 15 residues.

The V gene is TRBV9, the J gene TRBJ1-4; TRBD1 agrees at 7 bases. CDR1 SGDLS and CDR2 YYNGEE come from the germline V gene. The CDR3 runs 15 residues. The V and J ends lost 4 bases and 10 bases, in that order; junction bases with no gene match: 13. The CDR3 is CASSPNPGQRRKLFF. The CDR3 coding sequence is TGTGCCAGCAGCCCCAATCCGGGACAGCGAAGAAAACTGTTTTTT.

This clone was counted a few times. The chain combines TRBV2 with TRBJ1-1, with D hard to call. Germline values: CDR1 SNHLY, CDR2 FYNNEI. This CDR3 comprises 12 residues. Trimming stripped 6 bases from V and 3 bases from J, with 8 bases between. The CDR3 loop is CASREEYTEAFF. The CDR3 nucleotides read TGTGCCAGCAGGGAGGAGTACACTGAAGCTTTCTTT. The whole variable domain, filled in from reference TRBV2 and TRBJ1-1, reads EPEVTQTPSHQVTQMGQEVILRCVPISNHLYFYWYRQILGQKVEFLVSFYNNEISEKSEIFDDQFSVERPDGSNFTLKIRSTKLEDSAMYFCASREEYTEAFFGQGTRLTVV.

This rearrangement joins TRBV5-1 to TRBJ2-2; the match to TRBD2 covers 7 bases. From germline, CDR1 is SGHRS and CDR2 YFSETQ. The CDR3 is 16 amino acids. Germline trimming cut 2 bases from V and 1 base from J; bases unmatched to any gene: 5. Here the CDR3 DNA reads TGCGCCAGCAGCTTTTTACCGGGAGGGAACACCGGGGAGCTGTTTTTT. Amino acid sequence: CASSFLPGGNTGELFF.

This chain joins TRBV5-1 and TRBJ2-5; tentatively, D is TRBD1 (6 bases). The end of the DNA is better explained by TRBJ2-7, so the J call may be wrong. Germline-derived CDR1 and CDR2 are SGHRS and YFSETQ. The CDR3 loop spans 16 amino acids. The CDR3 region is CASSLEGTRSSYEQYF. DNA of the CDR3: TGCGCCAGCAGCTTGGAGGGGACAAGGAGCTCCTACGAGCAGTACTTC.

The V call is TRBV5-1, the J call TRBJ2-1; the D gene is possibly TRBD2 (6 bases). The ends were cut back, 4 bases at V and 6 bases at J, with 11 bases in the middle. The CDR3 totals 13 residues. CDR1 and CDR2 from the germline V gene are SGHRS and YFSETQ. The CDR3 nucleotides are TGCGCCAGCAGCAGGGAGGTCCGCAATGAGCAGTTCTTC. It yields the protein CASSREVRNEQFF.

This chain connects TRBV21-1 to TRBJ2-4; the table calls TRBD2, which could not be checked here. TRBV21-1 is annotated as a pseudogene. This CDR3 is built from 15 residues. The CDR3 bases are TGTGCCAGCAGCAAAGGTAGTCGCGAGCCGGGCATTCAGTACTTC. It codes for CASSKGSREPGIQYF.

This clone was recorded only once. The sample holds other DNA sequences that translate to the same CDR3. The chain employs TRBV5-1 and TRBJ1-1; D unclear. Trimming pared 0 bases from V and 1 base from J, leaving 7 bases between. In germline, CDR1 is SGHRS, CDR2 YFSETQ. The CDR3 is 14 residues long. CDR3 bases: TGCGCCAGCAGCTTGGCGGGAGGGAACACTGAAGCTTTCTTT. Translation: CASSLAGGNTEAFF.

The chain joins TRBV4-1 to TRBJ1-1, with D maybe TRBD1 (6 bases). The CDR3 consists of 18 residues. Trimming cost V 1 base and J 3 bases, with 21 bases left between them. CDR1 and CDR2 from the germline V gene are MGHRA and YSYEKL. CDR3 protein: CASSQGWLSKGGDTEAFF. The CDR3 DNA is TGCGCCAGCAGCCAAGGTTGGCTCTCAAAGGGGGGGGACACTGAAGCTTTCTTT.

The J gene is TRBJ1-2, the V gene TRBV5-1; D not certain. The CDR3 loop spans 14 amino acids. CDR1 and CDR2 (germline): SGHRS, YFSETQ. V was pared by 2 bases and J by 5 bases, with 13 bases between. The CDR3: CASSFSGEGYGYTF. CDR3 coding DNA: TGCGCCAGCAGCTTTTCTGGTGAGGGTTATGGCTACACCTTC.

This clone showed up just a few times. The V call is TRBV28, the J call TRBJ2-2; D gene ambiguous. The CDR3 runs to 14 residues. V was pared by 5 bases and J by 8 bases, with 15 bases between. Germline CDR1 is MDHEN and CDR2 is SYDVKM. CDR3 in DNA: TGTGCCAGCAGTCCCCCCTTCAACAGAGGGGAGCTGTTTTTT. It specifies CASSPPFNRGELFF.

Written as DNA, the CDR3 is TGCAGCGTCGCATCAGACCTCGGCCAGCGGGGCAAAAACATTCAGTACTTC. This sequence encodes CSVASDLGQRGKNIQYF. The chain joins TRBV29-1 to TRBJ2-4; 7 positions agree with TRBD2. This CDR3 region has 17 residues. The junction had 17 bases not matched to a gene; V was cut back by 6 bases and J by 3 bases. CDR1 is SQVTM, CDR2 ANQGSEA, per germline.

In DNA, the CDR3 is TGTGCCAGCAAGTTAGGACAGGGCGTCACTGAAGCTTTCTTT. This sequence encodes CASKLGQGVTEAFF. The V gene is TRBV28, the J gene TRBJ1-1; 8 positions match TRBD1. The CDR3 is 14 amino acids. Germline CDR1 reads MDHEN; CDR2 reads SYDVKM. V gave up 7 bases and J gave up 4 bases; unmatched junction bases: 8.

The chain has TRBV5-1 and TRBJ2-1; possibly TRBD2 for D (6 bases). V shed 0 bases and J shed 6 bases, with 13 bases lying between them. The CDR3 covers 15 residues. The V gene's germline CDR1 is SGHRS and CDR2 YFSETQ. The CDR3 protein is CASSLVAFGGNEQFF. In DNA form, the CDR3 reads TGCGCCAGCAGCTTGGTGGCATTCGGGGGCAATGAGCAGTTCTTC.

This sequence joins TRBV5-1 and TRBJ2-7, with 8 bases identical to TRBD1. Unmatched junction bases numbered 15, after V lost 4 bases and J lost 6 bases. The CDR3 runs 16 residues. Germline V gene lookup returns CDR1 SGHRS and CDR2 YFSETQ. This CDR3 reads CASSRRTGTKASEQYF. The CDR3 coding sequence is TGCGCCAGCAGCAGAAGGACAGGGACCAAGGCGAGCGAGCAGTACTTC.

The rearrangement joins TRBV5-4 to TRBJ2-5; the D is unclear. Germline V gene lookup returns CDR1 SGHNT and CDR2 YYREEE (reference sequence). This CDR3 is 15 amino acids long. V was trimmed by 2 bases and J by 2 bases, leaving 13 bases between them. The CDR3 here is CASSLGKQGQETQYF. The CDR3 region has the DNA TGTGCCAGCAGCTTAGGAAAGCAAGGGCAAGAGACCCAGTACTTC.

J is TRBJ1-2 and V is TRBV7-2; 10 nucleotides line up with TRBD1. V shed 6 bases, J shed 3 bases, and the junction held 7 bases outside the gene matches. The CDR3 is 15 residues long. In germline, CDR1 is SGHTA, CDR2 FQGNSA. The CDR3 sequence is CASSPRQGADYGYTF. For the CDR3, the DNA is TGTGCCAGCAGTCCTCGACAGGGGGCAGACTATGGCTACACCTTC.

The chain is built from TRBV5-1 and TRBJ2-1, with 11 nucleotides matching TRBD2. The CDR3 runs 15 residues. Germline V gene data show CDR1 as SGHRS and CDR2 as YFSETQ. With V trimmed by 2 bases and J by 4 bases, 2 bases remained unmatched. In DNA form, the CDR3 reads TGCGCCAGCAGCTTCAGGACTAGCGGGTACAATGAGCAGTTCTTC. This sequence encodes CASSFRTSGYNEQFF.

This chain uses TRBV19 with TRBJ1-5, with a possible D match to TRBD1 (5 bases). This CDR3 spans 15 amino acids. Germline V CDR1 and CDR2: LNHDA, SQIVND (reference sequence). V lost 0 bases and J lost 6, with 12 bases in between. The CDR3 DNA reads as TGTGCCAGTAGTATAGACAGACAGAAGCTTCAGCCCCAGCATTTT. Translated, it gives CASSIDRQKLQPQHF. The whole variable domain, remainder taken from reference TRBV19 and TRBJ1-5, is DGGITQSPKYLFRKEGQNVTLSCEQNLNHDAMYWYRQDPGQGLRLIYYSQIVNDFQKGDIAEGYSVSREKKESFPLTVTSAQKNPTAFYLCASSIDRQKLQPQHFGDGTRLSIL.

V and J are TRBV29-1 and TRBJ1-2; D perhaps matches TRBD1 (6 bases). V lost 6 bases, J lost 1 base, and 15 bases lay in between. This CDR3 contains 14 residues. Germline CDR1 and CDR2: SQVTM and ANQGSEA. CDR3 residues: CSVGDNRNNYGYTF. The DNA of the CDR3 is TGCAGCGTGGGGGACAACAGGAATAACTATGGCTACACCTTC.